The 20 T cell receptor beta chains below come from one sample, sequenced in a study of breast tumors, draining lymph nodes, adjacent tissues. Breast cancer patients provided tissue from their axillary draining lymph nodes. TCRdb fed the multiplex PCR reads into MiXCR, producing one record per CDR3 protein. In the table there are fewer than 200,000 distinct CDR3 sequences, 30% to 35% of which are singletons. The sequenced sample was axillary lymph node tissue. The source is a female donor with breast cancer. Some clones in this sample may be carry-over from other donors' samples.

About this clonotype: A much larger clone sits a single nucleotide away, making a read error possible. Likely a read error: the CDR3 ends without its conserved phenylalanine or tryptophan. The chain employs TRBV20-1 and TRBJ1-5, with TRBD1 identical over 8 bases. CDR1 is DFQATT, CDR2 SNEGSKA, per germline (reference sequence). The CDR3 extends over 18 amino acids. V dropped 0 bases and J dropped 4; count of bases not matched to a gene: 14. CDR3: CSARDEGRTGNLNQPQHS. CDR3 nucleotide sequence: TGCAGTGCTAGAGACGAGGGACGGACAGGGAATTTGAATCAGCCCCAGCATTCT.

This clonotype was observed at least ten times. The chain combines TRBV18 with TRBJ2-3; 9 nucleotides line up with TRBD1. The CDR3 is made up of 15 amino acids. After removal of 3 bases from V and 3 bases from J, the junction contained 4 bases not matched to a gene. CDR1 is KGHSH, CDR2 LQKENI, per germline. CDR3 amino acids: CASSPGQGTTDTQYF. The CDR3 coding sequence is TGTGCCAGCTCACCGGGACAGGGTACGACAGATACGCAGTATTTT.

The J gene is TRBJ2-5, the V gene TRBV6-5, with 12 bases lining up with TRBD2. CDR1 and CDR2 (germline): MNHEY, SVGAGI. After removal of 6 bases from V and 6 bases from J, the junction contained 11 bases not matched to a gene. The CDR3 loop spans 16 amino acids. CDR3 loop: CASRHADTSGGKTQYF. CDR3 DNA sequence: TGTGCCAGCAGGCACGCAGATACTAGCGGGGGGAAGACCCAGTACTTC.

This rearrangement joins TRBV10-3 to TRBJ2-7, with 9 positions matching TRBD1. V was clipped by 4 bases and J by 5 bases; unmatched bases: 9. This CDR3 has 15 amino acids. Germline V CDR1 and CDR2: ENHRY, SYGVKD. In nucleotides, the CDR3 is TGTGCCATCAGTGCCACCGGGACAGGGCCGGACGAGCAGTACTTC. It translates to CAISATGTGPDEQYF.

This clonotype has only one observation. The chain employs TRBV7-2 and TRBJ2-7; possible D gene TRBD1, 6 bases. CDR3 length: 13 residues. Trimming pared 5 bases from V and 2 bases from J, leaving 10 bases between. Per germline, CDR1 SGHTA and CDR2 FQGNSA. The DNA for the CDR3 is TGTGCCAGCAGCCATGGGGGCCCCTACGAGCAGTACTTC. It translates to CASSHGGPYEQYF. Based on the CDR3 plus reference TRBV7-2 and TRBJ2-7, the full variable domain is GAGVSQSPSNKVTEKGKDVELRCDPISGHTALYWYRQSLGQGLEFLIYFQGNSAPDKSGLPSDRFSAERTGGSVSTLTIQRTQQEDSAVYLCASSHGGPYEQYFGPGTRLTVT.

This clonotype has a count of ten or more. This chain's CDR3 is CASSFRGSGTYNEQFF. The CDR3, as DNA: TGTGCCAGCAGCTTTAGGGGTAGCGGAACCTACAATGAGCAGTTCTTC. The chain couples TRBV7-9 to TRBJ2-1, with a tentative D call TRBD2 (6 bases). Germline CDR1 and CDR2: SEHNR and FQNEAQ (reference sequence). This CDR3 has 16 residues. V lost 3 bases to trimming and J lost 2 bases, with 14 bases between them.

This clonotype was detected a few times. A much larger clone sits a single nucleotide away, making a read error possible. The chain carries TRBV11-2 and TRBJ2-5; D uncertain. From germline, CDR1 is SGHAT and CDR2 FQNNGV. CDR3 size: 15 residues. Trimming removed 4 bases from V and 4 bases from J, with 16 bases in between. CDR3 nucleotide sequence: TGTGCCAGCAGCTCAGGACCCCAGGCTAGAGAGACCCAGTACTTC. It is translated as CASSSGPQARETQYF.

This clonotype was recorded many times. The gene calls are TRBV5-8 and TRBJ2-3, with D possibly being TRBD1 (6 bases). V dropped 6 bases and J dropped 4 bases, with 12 bases sitting between them. CDR1 is SGHTS, CDR2 YDEGEE, per germline. The CDR3 contains 13 residues. The CDR3 DNA reads TGTGCCAGCACCCGGACAGAGGCAGATACGCAGTATTTT. Residues: CASTRTEADTQYF.

As concerns this clonotype: Since a much larger clone is just one base distant, this may be a read error. The chain uses TRBV6-1 and TRBJ1-5; D unresolved. The germline V gene encodes CDR1 MNHNS and CDR2 SASEGT. Trimming cost V 5 bases and J 4 bases, with 15 bases left between them. The length of the CDR3 is 15 residues. CDR3 nucleotide sequence: TGTGCCAGCAGTCAACAGCGGGCCAGTAATCAGCCCCAGCATTTT. This sequence encodes CASSQQRASNQPQHF.

The sample holds many counts of this clonotype. This rearrangement joins TRBV2 to TRBJ2-7; TRBD1 agrees at 10 bases. The CDR3 is 14 amino acids. V lost 8 bases to trimming and J lost 6 bases; unmatched junction nucleotides: 10. Germline V gives CDR1 SNHLY, CDR2 FYNNEI. CDR3 protein: CASARQGAISEQYF. CDR3 DNA: TGTGCCAGCGCACGACAGGGGGCGATAAGCGAGCAGTACTTC.

This chain's CDR3 is CASSRQGEKLFF. The CDR3 DNA reads as TGTGCCAGCAGTAGACAGGGCGAAAAACTGTTTTTT. The chain has TRBV6-5 and TRBJ1-4; 7 bases fit TRBD1. The CDR3 extends over 12 amino acids. Germline V gives CDR1 MNHEY, CDR2 SVGAGI. Losses at the gene ends were 5 bases for V and 8 bases for J; bases not matched to a gene: 2.

This clonotype was counted ten times or more. This chain links TRBV2 with TRBJ1-2; 8 nucleotides line up with TRBD1. CDR3 length: 13 residues. The germline CDR1 and CDR2 sequences are SNHLY and FYNNEI. V lost 4 bases, J lost 6 bases, and 4 bases stayed unmatched. The CDR3 loop reads CASSVNRGDGYTF. CDR3 nucleotides: TGTGCCAGCAGTGTTAACAGGGGGGATGGCTACACCTTC.

On this clonotype itself: A much bigger clone sits one base away, suggesting this may be a read error. The CDR3 end shows no conserved phenylalanine or tryptophan, and so a read error is likely. V usage is TRBV10-3 and J usage is TRBJ1-2; the D gene is possibly TRBD1 (5 bases). Germline loops: CDR1 ENHRY, CDR2 SYGVKD. This CDR3 comprises 12 residues. V lost 8 bases, J lost 4 bases, and 11 bases lay in between. The CDR3: CAISGGPYGYTS. CDR3 sequence (DNA): TGTGCCATCTCCGGGGGTCCCTATGGCTACACCTCC.

The chain has TRBV10-3 and TRBJ1-1; D may be TRBD1 (6 bases). The CDR3 covers 12 residues. Germline V lookup: CDR1 ENHRY, CDR2 SYGVKD. Trimming shortened V by 3 bases and J by 7 bases, and 9 bases separated the two germline ends. CDR3 sequence (DNA): TGTGCCATCAGTGAAAGGGGGGGTGAAGCTTTCTTT. This translates into CAISERGGEAFF.

This clonotype was counted between two and nine times. This chain uses TRBV6-5 with TRBJ1-2; 8 bases line up with TRBD1. This CDR3 has 15 residues. Per the germline V gene, CDR1 is MNHEY and CDR2 is SVGAGI. Trimming took 4 bases from V and 4 from J; bases not matched to a gene: 8. CDR3 region: CASSSSGQGFYGYTF. The CDR3, as DNA: TGTGCCAGCAGTTCATCTGGACAGGGATTCTATGGCTACACCTTC.

This clonotype has at least ten counts. The rearrangement links TRBV5-6 to TRBJ1-4, with D tentatively TRBD1 (5 bases). The CDR3 runs to 11 residues. In germline, CDR1 is SGHDT, CDR2 YYEEEE. Trimming stripped 0 bases from V and 15 bases from J, with 9 bases between. The CDR3: CASSLAGMVFF. The CDR3 bases are TGTGCCAGCAGCTTGGCAGGGATGGTGTTTTTT.

The chain links TRBV13 to TRBJ1-6; 9 bases agree with TRBD1. The CDR3 runs 17 residues. Per the germline V gene, CDR1 is PRHDT and CDR2 is FYEKMQ (reference sequence). The V and J ends lost 6 bases and 7 bases, in that order; junction bases with no gene match: 13. The CDR3 protein is CASRDGCGTGTNSPLHF. The CDR3 bases are TGTGCCAGCAGGGATGGATGTGGGACAGGGACCAATTCACCCCTCCACTTT.

The gene calls are TRBV2 and TRBJ1-5; 7 bases are shared with TRBD1. The CDR3 covers 15 residues. Germline V CDR1 and CDR2: SNHLY, FYNNEI. J lost 9 bases, V lost 5 bases, and 13 bases had no gene match. The CDR3 spells CASSKDSYRGGPQHF. The CDR3 coding sequence is TGTGCCAGCAGTAAGGACAGCTACAGGGGAGGGCCCCAGCATTTT.

On this clonotype itself: A read error may be the cause here, since a much bigger clone is one base away. The genes are TRBV5-1 and TRBJ2-5, with 7 bases fitting TRBD1. This CDR3 has 14 residues. From germline, CDR1 is SGHRS and CDR2 YFSETQ. V gave up 10 bases and J gave up 5 bases; unmatched junction bases: 14. The DNA for the CDR3 is TGCGCCGGCGCCACAGGGGCCTCCGGGGAGACCCAGTACTTC. It encodes CAGATGASGETQYF.

This clonotype was counted ten times or more. This chain joins TRBV19 and TRBJ1-2; 7 bases are shared with TRBD1. The CDR3 covers 12 residues. Trimming cost V 10 bases and J 4 bases; bases outside gene matches: 6. Germline V gene sequence: CDR1 LNHDA, CDR2 SQIVND (reference sequence). CDR3 protein: CAKIRDSYGYTF. The DNA for the CDR3 is TGTGCCAAAATCCGGGACAGCTATGGCTACACCTTC.